This T cell receptor beta chain was sequenced during a study of shared T cell receptors in the human thymus. Here immunoSEQ multiplex PCR was the method, and the copy in TCRdb shows in-frame clones only, minus some. Among roughly 700,000 clones listed, more than 75% were seen once. A further study also used this sample, focusing on human thymus T cells. That paper states: Infants, healthy and Finnish, who were having corrective surgery for congenital heart defects served as donors. Thymus was obtained from resections taken during corrective heart surgery. V and J genes seemed to be used with bias in thymic and blood repertoires.

This clonotype was obtained from a boy less than two years old with a congenital heart defect. Sequencing used thymocytes.

CDR3 in amino acids: CASSESKPGLGLYGYTF. DNA of the CDR3: TGCGCCAGCAGTGAGTCGAAACCGGGACTTGGTCTATATGGCTACACCTTC. The chain combines TRBV10-1 with TRBJ1-2; D possibly corresponds to TRBD1 (5 bases). This CDR3 has 17 amino acids. Looked up from germline, CDR1 is WNHNN and CDR2 is SYGVQD (reference sequence). V was trimmed by 0 bases and J by 5 bases, leaving 19 bases between them.